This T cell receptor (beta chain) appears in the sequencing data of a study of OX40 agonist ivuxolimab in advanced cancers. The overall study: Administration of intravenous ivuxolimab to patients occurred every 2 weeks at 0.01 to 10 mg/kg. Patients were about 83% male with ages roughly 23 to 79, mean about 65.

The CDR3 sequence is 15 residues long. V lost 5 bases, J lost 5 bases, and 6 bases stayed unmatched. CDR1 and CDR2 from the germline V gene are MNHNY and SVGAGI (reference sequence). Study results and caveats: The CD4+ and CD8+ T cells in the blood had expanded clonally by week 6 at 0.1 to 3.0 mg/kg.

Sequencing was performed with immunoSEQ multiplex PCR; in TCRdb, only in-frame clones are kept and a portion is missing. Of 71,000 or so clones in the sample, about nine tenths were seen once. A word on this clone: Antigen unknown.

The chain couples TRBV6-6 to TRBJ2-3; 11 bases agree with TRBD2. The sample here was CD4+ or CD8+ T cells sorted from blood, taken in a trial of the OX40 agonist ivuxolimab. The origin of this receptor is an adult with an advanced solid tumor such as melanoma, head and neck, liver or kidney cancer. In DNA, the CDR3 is TGTGCCAGCAGTGCCCGACTAGCGGGAATAGATACGCAGTATTTT. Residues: CASSARLAGIDTQYF.